These 5 T cell receptor beta chains originate from one sample sequenced in a study of regulatory T cells in long-lasting Graves disease. Time point in this sample: newly diagnosed GD, antithyroid drugs for less than 3 months. Generation of the TCR library employed RNA extracted from PBMCs. Building the TCR beta libraries relied on iRepertoire HTBI primers, and CDR3 regions underwent Arm-PCR. Each CDR3 protein gets one entry after TCRdb re-called the multiplex PCR reads with MiXCR. The sample carries over 450,000 distinct CDR3 sequences, about 12% recorded once. These data were also reused for a study on T cells in Graves' hyperthyroidism and ophthalmopathy.

Sequencing used peripheral blood mononuclear cells (PBMCs), obtained at new diagnosis, from a patient treated with antithyroid drugs. These receptors were taken from a woman in her 30s with Graves disease.

This clonotype was seen many times. V usage is TRBV11-2 and J usage is TRBJ2-2, with D possibly being TRBD1 (6 bases). Germline V gives CDR1 SGHAT, CDR2 FQNNGV. CDR3 size: 16 residues. V gave up 5 bases and J gave up 8 bases, with 21 bases separating them. The CDR3 loop is CASSHLWGPDGGELFF. The DNA for the CDR3 is TGTGCCAGCAGCCATCTTTGGGGGCCAGACGGGGGGGAGCTGTTTTTT.

At least ten counts were recorded for this clonotype. The chain uses TRBV2 and TRBJ1-5; D is ambiguous. Germline CDR1 and CDR2: SNHLY and FYNNEI. V was pared by 4 bases and J by 1 base, with 8 bases between. The CDR3 totals 14 residues. Written as DNA, the CDR3 is TGTGCCAGCAGTGGCATTTCCAGCAATCAGCCCCAGCATTTT. This translates into CASSGISSNQPQHF. Full variable domain (rest looked up from reference TRBV2 and TRBJ1-5): EPEVTQTPSHQVTQMGQEVILRCVPISNHLYFYWYRQILGQKVEFLVSFYNNEISEKSEIFDDQFSVERPDGSNFTLKIRSTKLEDSAMYFCASSGISSNQPQHFGDGTRLSIL.

This clonotype has more than one count but fewer than ten. J is TRBJ2-7 and V is TRBV20-1; D perhaps matches TRBD2 (5 bases). Per the germline V gene, CDR1 is DFQATT and CDR2 is SNEGSKA (reference sequence). The CDR3 has 14 amino acids. Trimming pared 3 bases from V and 5 bases from J, leaving 17 bases between. The CDR3 loop is CSASAPRGAHEQYF. CDR3 DNA: TGCAGTGCTAGCGCCCCTCGGGGTGCCCACGAGCAGTACTTC.

This clonotype appeared many times. The V and J genes are TRBV5-1 and TRBJ2-1; the D gene is possibly TRBD1 (5 bases). V lost 0 bases and J 5 bases, leaving 9 bases between the germline ends. CDR1 is SGHRS, CDR2 YFSETQ, per germline. The CDR3 length is 14 residues. For the CDR3, the DNA is TGCGCCAGCAGCTTGGTGGCAGGGAACAATGAGCAGTTCTTC. This gives the protein CASSLVAGNNEQFF.

This clonotype was observed a few times. The chain uses TRBV29-1 and TRBJ2-3; D not resolved. Germline loops: CDR1 SQVTM, CDR2 ANQGSEA. CDR3 length equals 14 residues. With 4 bases removed from V and 7 bases from J, the gap between germline ends came to 18 bases. Written as DNA, the CDR3 is TGCAGCGTTGTAGTTGGTTTGAAGACCAATACGCAGTATTTT. It is translated as CSVVVGLKTNTQYF.